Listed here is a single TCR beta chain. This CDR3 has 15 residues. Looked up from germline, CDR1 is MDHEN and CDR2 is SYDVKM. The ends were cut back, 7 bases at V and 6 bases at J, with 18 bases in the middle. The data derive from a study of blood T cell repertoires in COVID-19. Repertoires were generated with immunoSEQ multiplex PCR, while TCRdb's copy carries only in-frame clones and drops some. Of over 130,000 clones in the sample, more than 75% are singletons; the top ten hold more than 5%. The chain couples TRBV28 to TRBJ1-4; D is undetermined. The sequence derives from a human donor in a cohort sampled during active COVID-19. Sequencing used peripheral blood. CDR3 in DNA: TGTGCCAGCACCGAATCCGGAGGTAGTGATGAAAAACTGTTTTTT. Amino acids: CASTESGGSDEKLFF.